These 30 T cell receptor beta chains came from one sample sequenced in a study of T cells in Graves' hyperthyroidism and ophthalmopathy. Researchers took RNA transcripts and amplified the TCR beta CDR3 regions from them. TCR CDR3 regions were first amplified by RT-PCR with HTBI primers. TCRdb re-called the multiplex PCR reads through MiXCR, storing one row per CDR3 protein. Seen here are hundreds of thousands of distinct CDR3 sequences, roughly 16% observed once, and the top ten hold roughly 3%. The sample consisted of blood. All receptors derive from a woman aged 40 to 49 with Graves' ophthalmopathy.

V is TRBV9 and J is TRBJ1-6; D is ambiguous. Germline V gene data show CDR1 as SGDLS and CDR2 as YYNGEE. This CDR3 spans 16 amino acids. Trimming pared 2 bases from V and 0 bases from J, leaving 9 bases between. CDR3 region: CASSVSPSSYNSPLHF. The CDR3 DNA reads as TGTGCCAGCAGCGTCTCTCCTAGCTCCTATAATTCACCCCTCCACTTT.

The table lists this clonotype with many counts. This sequence joins TRBV7-6 and TRBJ2-7, with 8 bases aligning to TRBD2. The length of the CDR3 is 16 residues. CDR1 SGHVS and CDR2 FNYEAQ come from the germline V gene. With V trimmed by 3 bases and J by 7 bases, 14 bases remained unmatched. CDR3 sequence reads: CASSLKTPGSGGEQYF. DNA for the CDR3: TGTGCCAGCAGCTTGAAAACACCAGGGTCGGGGGGGGAGCAGTACTTC.

This rearrangement joins TRBV6-1 to TRBJ2-7, with a tentative D call TRBD2 (5 bases). With 1 base removed from V and 1 base from J, the gap between germline ends came to 11 bases. Germline values: CDR1 MNHNS, CDR2 SASEGT. The CDR3 runs 15 residues. DNA for the CDR3: TGTGCCAGCAGTGAAGGTGCTGAGGGATCCTACGAGCAGTACTTC. Translated, it gives CASSEGAEGSYEQYF.

Turning to this clonotype: In this CDR3 the conserved last residue, phenylalanine or tryptophan, is missing, so a read error is likely. The rearrangement uses TRBV7-2 and TRBJ2-1, with TRBD2 identical over 11 bases. The CDR3 is made up of 15 amino acids. V gave up 1 base and J gave up 4 bases; unmatched junction bases: 0. Germline V lookup: CDR1 SGHTA, CDR2 FQGNSA. The CDR3 here is CASSLGLAGYNEQFS. CDR3 DNA sequence: TGTGCCAGCAGCTTAGGACTAGCGGGATACAATGAGCAGTTCTCC.

This clonotype has ten or more counts. This sequence joins TRBV20-1 and TRBJ1-2; 8 bases are a match to TRBD1. Trimming at V came to 2 bases and at J to 5 bases, leaving 7 bases not matched to a gene. The CDR3 runs 14 residues. Germline CDR1 is DFQATT and CDR2 is SNEGSKA (reference sequence). CDR3 sequence: CSARKGQVGYGYTF. In nucleotides, the CDR3 is TGCAGTGCTAGAAAGGGACAGGTGGGGTATGGCTACACCTTC.

The rearrangement uses TRBV30 and TRBJ1-5; no clear D. V lost 2 bases, J lost 5 bases, and 13 bases lay in between. The CDR3 has 14 residues. Germline V gene lookup returns CDR1 GTSNPN and CDR2 SVGIG (reference sequence). The chain's CDR3 is CAWSSLLADQPQHF. The CDR3 DNA reads TGTGCCTGGAGTTCGTTGTTAGCCGATCAGCCCCAGCATTTT.

This clonotype was seen ten or more times. CDR3 nucleotide sequence: TGTGCCAGCAGTTCCTGGGCTCCCGCCACTGAAGCTTTCTTT. This sequence encodes CASSSWAPATEAFF. The V gene is TRBV12-3 or TRBV12-4, the J gene TRBJ1-1; no reliable D call. This CDR3 comprises 14 residues. V lost 4 bases, J lost 4 bases, and 13 bases lay in between.

This clonotype was found many times. The chain employs TRBV7-6 and TRBJ2-1; D remains unclear. The CDR3 length is 14 residues. The V gene's germline CDR1 is SGHVS and CDR2 FNYEAQ. Between the trimmed V and J ends, which lost 5 bases and 4 bases, there was a span of 12 bases. CDR3 DNA sequence: TGTGCCAGCAGCCCTGGTGCTCCTTACAATGAGCAGTTCTTC. Amino acid sequence: CASSPGAPYNEQFF. Looking up the rest from reference TRBV7-6 and TRBJ2-1 gives the full variable domain: GAGVSQSPRYKVTKRGQDVALRCDPISGHVSLYWYRQALGQGPEFLTYFNYEAQQDKSGLPNDRFSAERPEGSISTLTIQRTEQRDSAMYRCASSPGAPYNEQFFGPGTRLTVL.

This rearrangement joins TRBV9 to TRBJ1-5; TRBD1 matches at 9 bases. The CDR3 is 16 amino acids. The germline gives CDR1 SGDLS, CDR2 YYNGEE. With V trimmed by 0 bases and J by 10 bases, 11 bases remained unmatched. CDR3: CASSVVVSGTGIPQHF. CDR3 sequence (DNA): TGTGCCAGCAGCGTAGTAGTGTCCGGGACAGGGATTCCCCAGCATTTT.

This chain joins TRBV7-9 and TRBJ1-2; weak D call: TRBD1 (6 bases). This CDR3 contains 14 residues. Trimming cost V 0 bases and J 4 bases, with 9 bases left between them. Germline V lookup: CDR1 SEHNR, CDR2 FQNEAQ (reference sequence). In nucleotides, the CDR3 is TGTGCCAGCAGCTTAGCGCAGGGGACCTATGGCTACACCTTC. Amino acids: CASSLAQGTYGYTF.

There are many counts of this clonotype. The chain links TRBV12-3 or TRBV12-4 to TRBJ1-6, with D perhaps TRBD1 (6 bases). Trimming left V 3 bases short and J 2 bases short, with 8 bases between. The CDR3 extends over 15 amino acids. This chain's CDR3 is CASSFQGTYNSPLHF. As DNA, the CDR3 is TGTGCCAGCAGTTTCCAGGGGACCTATAATTCACCCCTCCACTTT.

The genes are TRBV5-1 and TRBJ2-5; D gene ambiguous. The CDR3 totals 15 residues. Germline V gene sequence: CDR1 SGHRS, CDR2 YFSETQ. V was cut by 1 base and J by 1 base, with 11 bases left in between. As DNA, the CDR3 is TGCGCCAGCAGCTTGCTCGGCCAAATCCAAGAGACCCAGTACTTC. Its translation: CASSLLGQIQETQYF.

The table lists this clonotype with a few counts. This chain joins TRBV5-1 and TRBJ2-7; D is perhaps TRBD2 (6 bases). Looked up from germline, CDR1 is SGHRS and CDR2 is YFSETQ. The ends were cut back, 0 bases at V and 6 bases at J, with 10 bases in the middle. CDR3 length equals 13 residues. The CDR3 bases are TGCGCCAGCAGCTTGGGGGGGGAGCGCGAGCAGTACTTC. It is translated as CASSLGGEREQYF. The full variable domain, with the rest looked up from reference TRBV5-1 and TRBJ2-7, is KAGVTQTPRYLIKTRGQQVTLSCSPISGHRSVSWYQQTPGQGLQFLFEYFSETQRNKGNFPGRFSGRQFSNSRSEMNVSTLELGDSALYLCASSLGGEREQYFGPGTRLTVT.

This clonotype was found a few times. The chain recombines TRBV28 with TRBJ1-3, with D unclear. V lost 5 bases and J 4 bases, leaving 21 bases between the germline ends. The CDR3 is 17 amino acids. Germline V gene sequence: CDR1 MDHEN, CDR2 SYDVKM. In DNA, the CDR3 is TGTGCCAGCAGTCCCCTCTCCTGGAGGCGTTACGGAAACACCATATATTTT. It encodes CASSPLSWRRYGNTIYF.

In its sample, this clonotype was seen many times. V and J are TRBV28 and TRBJ2-7; 9 nucleotides line up with TRBD2. CDR3 length: 16 amino acids. Germline CDR1 reads MDHEN; CDR2 reads SYDVKM. V shed 3 bases and J 4 bases; nucleotides not matched to a gene: 10. Here the CDR3 DNA reads TGTGCCAGCAGTTTGCCCCCAGCGGGAGGTATGTACGAGCAGTACTTC. It codes for CASSLPPAGGMYEQYF.

CDR3 loop: CSARDLNYGYTF. CDR3 nucleotides: TGCAGTGCTAGAGATCTTAACTATGGCTACACCTTC. The chain has TRBV20-1 and TRBJ1-2; D gene unclear. From germline, CDR1 is DFQATT and CDR2 SNEGSKA (reference sequence). V shed 0 bases and J shed 1 base, with 3 bases lying between them. The CDR3 length is 12 residues.

The rearrangement uses TRBV20-1 and TRBJ2-2, with D possibly being TRBD2 (7 bases). The ends were cut back, 2 bases at V and 2 bases at J, with 9 bases in the middle. The CDR3 length is 14 residues. Germline V gene lookup returns CDR1 DFQATT and CDR2 SNEGSKA (reference sequence). The CDR3 sequence: CSARPGGNTGELFF. Here the CDR3 DNA reads TGCAGTGCTAGACCGGGGGGCAACACCGGGGAGCTGTTTTTT.

This clonotype occurred many times. The chain joins TRBV28 to TRBJ2-1, with TRBD2 matching 13 bases. CDR1 is MDHEN, CDR2 SYDVKM, per germline. The CDR3 is 15 amino acids. V shed 5 bases, J shed 8 bases, and the junction held 6 bases outside the gene matches. DNA for the CDR3: TGTGCCAGCAGTCTAGGACTAGCGGGAGATTATGAGCAGTTCTTC. It specifies CASSLGLAGDYEQFF.

In this sample, this clonotype turned up a few times. In nucleotides, the CDR3 is TGTGCCAGCAGCGCTCTAGTTCTGGGTGAGCAGTTCTTC. Its protein is CASSALVLGEQFF. The chain links TRBV9 to TRBJ2-1; no clear D. The CDR3 consists of 13 residues. Germline V gene lookup returns CDR1 SGDLS and CDR2 YYNGEE. Trimming removed 3 bases from V and 9 bases from J, with 13 bases in between.

CDR3 sequence: CASSNKGHRNEKLFF. As DNA, the CDR3 is TGTGCCAGCTCCAATAAGGGACACCGGAATGAAAAACTGTTTTTT. This sequence joins TRBV6-4 and TRBJ1-4; the D gene is possibly TRBD1 (6 bases). The CDR3 is 15 amino acids. Trimming removed 8 bases from V and 5 bases from J, with 18 bases in between. Germline values: CDR1 MRHNA, CDR2 SNTAGT.

This clonotype showed up many times. The chain has TRBV11-2 and TRBJ2-6; D not certain. Between the trimmed V and J ends, which lost 2 bases and 0 bases, there was a span of 5 bases. This CDR3 has 15 amino acids. In germline, CDR1 is SGHAT, CDR2 FQNNGV. The CDR3 DNA reads TGTGCCAGCAGCTTATCTGGCTCTGGGGCCAACGTCCTGACTTTC. This gives the protein CASSLSGSGANVLTF.

This clonotype was detected only a few times. The chain has TRBV27 and TRBJ2-7, with TRBD1 matching over 12 bases. V dropped 7 bases and J dropped 9; count of bases not matched to a gene: 16. Germline values: CDR1 MNHEY, CDR2 SMNVEV (reference sequence). The CDR3 totals 16 residues. CDR3 amino acids: CASTPWGGQGAQGQYF. CDR3 coding DNA: TGTGCCAGCACCCCTTGGGGGGGACAGGGGGCGCAGGGGCAGTACTTC.

This clonotype came up many times. The rearrangement joins TRBV12-3 or TRBV12-4 to TRBJ2-1; possible D gene TRBD2, 7 bases. The ends were cut back, 5 bases at V and 4 bases at J, with 15 bases in the middle. The CDR3 loop spans 15 amino acids. The CDR3: CASSLRGGLYNEQFF. The CDR3 DNA reads TGTGCCAGCAGTCTAAGGGGGGGGCTTTACAATGAGCAGTTCTTC.

This clonotype was observed at least ten times. For the CDR3, the DNA is TGTGCCAGCAGCCGCTCCTACGAGCAGTACTTC. It translates to CASSRSYEQYF. The chain recombines TRBV3-1 with TRBJ2-7; no clear D gene. Per germline, CDR1 LGHDT and CDR2 YNNKEL (reference sequence). The V gene lost 4 bases and the J gene lost 0 bases, with 1 base spanning the gap. The CDR3 runs 11 residues.

This clonotype showed up many times. The gene calls are TRBV11-2 and TRBJ2-5; TRBD1 or TRBD2 may be the D gene (6 bases each). The CDR3 spans 18 residues. Deletions cut 5 bases from V and 0 bases from J, with 22 bases between. CDR1 is SGHAT, CDR2 FQNNGV, per germline. The CDR3 here is CASSHPWARRGYQETQYF. The DNA for the CDR3 is TGTGCCAGCAGCCATCCATGGGCGCGGAGGGGGTACCAAGAGACCCAGTACTTC.

The chain combines TRBV9 with TRBJ2-2; 11 bases fit TRBD2. Germline V gives CDR1 SGDLS, CDR2 YYNGEE. The CDR3 totals 17 residues. Trimming at V came to 2 bases and at J to 3 bases, leaving 6 bases not matched to a gene. The CDR3 region is CASSVTPSGGYTGELFF. The CDR3 coding sequence is TGTGCCAGCAGCGTCACCCCTAGCGGGGGGTACACCGGGGAGCTGTTTTTT.

The sample holds one count of this clonotype. The chain joins TRBV28 to TRBJ2-5; 13 positions agree with TRBD2. The V and J ends lost 7 bases and 5 bases, in that order; junction bases with no gene match: 7. CDR3 size: 15 residues. Germline values: CDR1 MDHEN, CDR2 SYDVKM. The CDR3 loop reads CASTPGTSGAETQYF. Here the CDR3 DNA reads TGTGCCAGCACCCCCGGGACTAGCGGGGCGGAGACCCAGTACTTC.

The J gene is TRBJ1-3, the V gene TRBV5-6; D gene uncertain. CDR3 length: 14 amino acids. Germline CDR1 is SGHDT and CDR2 is YYEEEE. The V gene lost 1 base and the J gene lost 4 bases, with 9 bases spanning the gap. The CDR3 DNA follows: TGTGCCAGCAGCTTGTTTCTATTCGGAAACACCATATATTTT. This sequence encodes CASSLFLFGNTIYF. Drawing the rest from reference TRBV5-6 and TRBJ1-3, the complete variable domain is DAGVTQSPTHLIKTRGQQVTLRCSPKSGHDTVSWYQQALGQGPQFIFQYYEEEERQRGNFPDRFSGHQFPNYSSELNVNALLLGDSALYLCASSLFLFGNTIYFGEGSWLTVV.

This chain uses TRBV11-2 with TRBJ2-3, with 10 bases that match TRBD2. The V and J ends lost 5 bases and 5 bases, in that order; junction bases with no gene match: 13. Germline CDR1 is SGHAT and CDR2 is FQNNGV. The CDR3 is 17 residues long. CDR3 coding DNA: TGTGCCAGCAGCCCTTCGGAGATAGCGGGGGGCCAAGATACGCAGTATTTT. Its translation: CASSPSEIAGGQDTQYF.

This clonotype showed up just once. A much larger clone is a single base away; this may be a read error. V usage is TRBV5-8 and J usage is TRBJ2-1; 7 nucleotides align to TRBD1. CDR1 and CDR2 (germline): SGHTS, YDEGEE. The CDR3 extends over 15 amino acids. Trimming cost V 4 bases and J 2 bases; bases outside gene matches: 6. The CDR3 protein is CASSKDRSPYNEQFF. The DNA of the CDR3 is TGTGCCAGCAGCAAGGACAGGAGCCCCTACAATGAGCAGTTCTTC.